The clone carrying this T cell receptor beta chain was counted between two and nine times. What it binds is unknown. Sorted cells reached over 98% purity in every population. The sample is drawn from a study of beta chain features in type 1 diabetes. cDNA synthesis used the whole RNA isolate, giving expressed TCRB sequences. There were around 3.5 million reads on average in the naive, central memory and regulatory T cell samples. Libraries were prepared by immunoSEQ multiplex PCR; TCRdb keeps only in-frame clonotypes and omits some of them. The sample holds 620,000 or so clones, 15% seen once. The CDR3 runs to 15 residues. CDR1 is MGHDK and CDR2 is SYGVNS in the germline V gene. V lost 3 bases, J lost 3 bases, and 14 bases lay in between. General observations from the study: A moderate, significant TCRB CDR3 shortening appeared in type 1 diabetes across four CD4+ subsets. In cDNA sequencing, cells with high TCR expression could be over-represented.

The sequencing input was naive CD4+ T cells from blood. The TCR comes from a man aged 18 to 30 in good health. The chain joins TRBV25-1 to TRBJ2-5, with D possibly being TRBD2 (7 bases). CDR3 region: CASSDPRGAEETQYF. The CDR3 DNA is TGTGCCAGCAGTGATCCTCGGGGGGCGGAAGAGACCCAGTACTTC.